The 5 T cell receptor beta chains below all came from one sample that was sequenced in a study of blood T cell repertoires in COVID-19. Sequencing was performed with immunoSEQ multiplex PCR; in TCRdb, only in-frame clones are kept and a portion is missing. The sample holds about 300,000 clones, 85% to 90% seen once. The sequenced material came from PBMCs or T cells enriched from blood (not recorded which). The receptors come from a woman aged 45-65 years who had been exposed to COVID-19.

This clone was recorded only once. The CDR3 DNA follows: TGTGCCAGCAGCCTATCAAACACTGAAGCTTTCTTT. Protein sequence: CASSLSNTEAFF. The chain employs TRBV9 and TRBJ1-1; D is undetermined. V was clipped by 4 bases and J by 2 bases, with 6 bases between them. The CDR3 is 12 amino acids. Germline CDR1 reads SGDLS; CDR2 reads YYNGEE.

This clone has a single count. The rearrangement uses TRBV7-2 and TRBJ2-1; TRBD1 aligns across 8 bases. V shed 5 bases, J shed 4 bases, and the junction held 7 bases outside the gene matches. Germline V gene lookup returns CDR1 SGHTA and CDR2 FQGNSA. CDR3 size: 15 residues. CDR3 protein: CASSVDRGPYNEQFF. For the CDR3, the DNA is TGTGCCAGCAGCGTCGACAGGGGTCCTTACAATGAGCAGTTCTTC.

The sample holds a few counts of this clone. J is TRBJ1-3 and V is TRBV27, with no clear D. Germline V CDR1 and CDR2: MNHEY, SMNVEV (reference sequence). CDR3 length: 14 residues. Deletions cut 8 bases from V and 2 bases from J, with 13 bases between. CDR3 in DNA: TGTGCCAGCCGGACTGGACTGCCTGGAAACACCATATATTTT. Protein: CASRTGLPGNTIYF.

This chain joins TRBV5-1 and TRBJ2-5, with D perhaps matching TRBD1 (5 bases). The CDR3 runs 16 residues. Per germline, CDR1 SGHRS and CDR2 YFSETQ. The ends were cut back, 4 bases at V and 7 bases at J, with 23 bases in the middle. The CDR3: CASSLLIGAGYGTQYF. The CDR3 bases are TGCGCCAGCAGCCTCCTCATTGGGGCAGGCTATGGGACCCAGTACTTC.

This clone is a singleton in its sample. The chain combines TRBV28 with TRBJ1-1; D perhaps matches TRBD1 (5 bases). CDR3 length: 17 residues. Trimming removed 1 base at V and 2 bases at J, with 17 bases between. CDR1 MDHEN and CDR2 SYDVKM come from the germline V gene. CDR3 region: CASSLFDVGGVNTEAFF. CDR3 DNA: TGTGCCAGCAGTTTATTTGATGTGGGGGGAGTTAACACTGAAGCTTTCTTT. The entire variable domain, with the rest obtained from reference TRBV28 and TRBJ1-1, is as follows: DVKVTQSSRYLVKRTGEKVFLECVQDMDHENMFWYRQDPGLGLRLIYFSYDVKMKEKGDIPEGYSVSREKKERFSLILESASTNQTSMYLCASSLFDVGGVNTEAFFGQGTRLTVV.